The 26 T cell receptor delta chains presented below share a single source sample, sequenced in a study of gamma-delta T cells after stem cell transplantation. TCRdb re-analyzed the RT-PCR reads via CATT. The top ten clones hold approximately 66% of a sample with fewer than 850 delta-chain clones, roughly 2.7% of them seen once. Sample: gamma-delta T cells. The receptors come from a human donor. It is not recorded whose cells these are; they may come from a transplant donor.

This clone was counted only a few times. A read error likely explains why the TCRdb protein, taken from a much larger clone, differs from this DNA's translation at residues 12 and 15; the protein shown is translated from the DNA. The chain has TRDV2 and TRDJ1; TRDD3 matches at 13 bases. Germline CDR1 reads GEAIGNYY; CDR2 reads EKD. The CDR3 is made up of 17 amino acids. The DNA of the CDR3 is TGTGCCTGTGACACGCTACTGGGGGATACGCGTTACGATAAACCCATCTTT. Translation: CACDTLLGDTRYDKPIF.

In its sample, this clone was seen a few times. The TCRdb record carries a much larger clone's protein, which differs from this DNA's translation at residue 8; a read error is the likely cause, and the protein listed here is the DNA translation. The chain uses TRDV2 and TRDJ2, with 7 bases that match TRDD3. Per germline, CDR1 GEAIGNYY and CDR2 EKD. V lost 0 bases and J lost 4; bases outside the gene matches: 10. The CDR3 is 17 amino acids. CDR3 sequence (DNA): TGTGCCTGTGACACCGTGAGGGCTGGGGGTGAGACAGCACAACTCTTCTTT. Translation: CACDTVRAGGETAQLFF.

The sample holds a few counts of this clone. TCRdb's protein for this DNA is that of a much larger clone and differs from the translation at residue 16, likely a read error; the protein shown is the DNA translation. This same CDR3 is encoded by further DNA sequences in the sample. V is TRDV2 and J is TRDJ1, with 12 bases fitting TRDD3. Germline V gene sequence: CDR1 GEAIGNYY, CDR2 EKD. CDR3 length equals 19 residues. CDR3 sequence reads: CACDGPLGDTRKHTDNLIF. Here the CDR3 DNA reads TGTGCCTGTGACGGCCCCCTGGGGGATACGCGAAAACACACCGATAATCTCATCTTT.

This clone has more than one count but fewer than ten. The protein in TCRdb stems from a much larger clone and differs at residue 12 from this DNA's translation, likely a read error; here the protein is translated from the DNA. The J gene is TRDJ1, the V gene TRDV2; 9 positions agree with TRDD3. The CDR3 has 15 amino acids. The germline CDR1 and CDR2 sequences are GEAIGNYY and EKD. The CDR3 nucleotides are TGTGCCTGCGAGAGGTTGGGGGATAGGGACGATAGACTCATCTTT. This encodes CACERLGDRDDRLIF.

This clone was observed a few times. The translation of this DNA and the TCRdb protein of a much larger clone differ at residue 5, probably owing to a read error; the protein shown here is translated from the DNA. V gene TRDV2 combines with J gene TRDJ1, with TRDD3 as a possible D gene (5 bases). Looked up from germline, CDR1 is GEAIGNYY and CDR2 is EKD. CDR3 length equals 14 residues. V was trimmed by 3 bases and J by 2 bases, leaving 12 bases between them. CDR3 in amino acids: CACDWIGATDKLIF. CDR3 DNA: TGTGCCTGTGACTGGATAGGAGCGACCGATAAACTCATCTTT.

This clone is termed medium-sized. The mismatch at residue 15 between this DNA's translation and the TCRdb protein of a much larger clone likely reflects a read error; the protein shown is translated from the DNA. This chain links TRDV2 with TRDJ1, with TRDD3 matching over 13 bases. Looked up from germline, CDR1 is GEAIGNYY and CDR2 is EKD. The CDR3 runs 17 residues. The CDR3 bases are TGTGCCTGTGACACGCTACTGGGGGATACGCGTTCCGATAAACCCATCTTT. Protein sequence: CACDTLLGDTRSDKPIF.

On this clone: The protein recorded in TCRdb matches a much larger clone and deviates from this DNA's translation at residue 8, suggesting a read error; the protein here is obtained by translating the DNA. V and J are TRDV2 and TRDJ1, with D perhaps TRDD2 (6 bases). Trimming removed 4 bases from V and 3 bases from J, with 14 bases in between. The CDR3 has 14 amino acids. Germline V CDR1 and CDR2: GEAIGNYY, EKD. The CDR3, as DNA: TGTGCCTGTGAATCGTTTCCTATGGCCGATAAACTCATCTTT. Its protein is CACESFPMADKLIF.

Remarks on this clone: One base separates it from a far larger clone, so it is likely a read error. V is TRDV1 and J is TRDJ4; D is possibly TRDD3 (6 bases). V lost 5 bases, J lost 0 bases, and 37 bases lay in between. Germline CDR1 is TSWWSYY and CDR2 is QGS. The CDR3 has 22 residues. CDR3 nucleotide sequence: TGTGCTCTTGGGTGGATCGGGGAGGCGTCTCGTACTGGGAGGGGGGGAACCAGACCCCTGATCTTT. This encodes CALGWIGEASRTGRGGTRPLIF.

Relative to its sample, this clone is medium-sized. A read error likely explains this, since a far larger clone differs by one base. V and J are TRDV2 and TRDJ1; 7 positions agree with TRDD3. This CDR3 is built from 14 residues. Germline assignment: CDR1 GEAIGNYY and CDR2 EKD. CDR3 DNA: TGTGCCTGTGACCCGATACGGGGGATTGAAAAACCCATCTTT. It encodes CACDPIRGIEKPIF.

This clone has only a few counts. This likely reflects a read error, since a far larger clone is one base away. Different DNA sequences within this sample yield the same CDR3. This chain connects TRDV2 to TRDJ1; 9 bases align to TRDD3. This CDR3 is 17 amino acids long. The germline CDR1 and CDR2 sequences are GEAIGNYY and EKD. CDR3 nucleotides: TGTGCTTGTGACACTCTGGGGGATTCCTTGATCACCGATAAACTCATCTTT. Its translation is CACDTLGDSLITDKLIF.

This clone was found a few times. TCRdb's protein for this DNA is that of a much larger clone and differs from the translation at residue 12, likely a read error; the protein shown is the DNA translation. The genes are TRDV2 and TRDJ2; TRDD3 matches 8 bases. Trimming cost V 0 bases and J 7 bases; bases outside gene matches: 12. The CDR3 has 17 residues. Germline lookup yields CDR1 GEAIGNYY and CDR2 EKD. CDR3 in DNA: TGTGCCTGTGACACCGTGAGGACTGGGGGTGAGAGAGCACAACTCTTCTTT. This gives the protein CACDTVRTGGERAQLFF.

This clone is categorized as medium-sized. The likely explanation is a read error, given a far larger clone one base away. The chain links TRDV2 to TRDJ2, with TRDD3 identical over 8 bases. The J segment lost 4 bases and the V segment lost 0 bases, leaving 9 bases of the junction unmatched. CDR1 and CDR2 from the germline V gene are GEAIGNYY and EKD. The CDR3 has 17 residues. CDR3 DNA: TGTGCCTGTGACACCGTGGGGACTGGGGGTGAGACAGCACAACTCTTCTTT. It codes for CACDTVGTGGETAQLFF.

This clone was seen only a few times. This is likely an artifact of a read error, given a far larger clone one base away. The sample holds other DNA sequences that translate to the same CDR3. The chain couples TRDV2 to TRDJ3, with 10 positions matching TRDD3. The germline V gene encodes CDR1 GEAIGNYY and CDR2 EKD. This CDR3 has 18 amino acids. CDR3 region: CACDPTGGSSWDTRQMFF. CDR3 coding DNA: TGTGCCTGTGACCCTACTGGGGGATCCTCCTGGGACACCCGGCAGATGTTTTTC.

Turning to this clone: A read error is the likely source, as a far larger clone sits one nucleotide away. Other DNA sequences in this sample translate to the same CDR3. The chain employs TRDV2 and TRDJ2; the match to TRDD3 covers 8 bases. From germline, CDR1 is GEAIGNYY and CDR2 EKD. Germline trimming cut 0 bases from V and 4 bases from J; bases unmatched to any gene: 9. This CDR3 is built from 17 residues. CDR3 in amino acids: CACDTVRTGGETAQLFF. CDR3 in DNA: TGTGCCTGTGACACCGTAAGGACTGGGGGTGAGACAGCACAACTCTTCTTT.

With regard to this clone: This is likely an artifact of a read error, given a far larger clone one base away. The sample contains more than one DNA sequence encoding this CDR3. The genes are TRDV2 and TRDJ1; D remains ambiguous. Germline values: CDR1 GEAIGNYY, CDR2 EKD. Trimming took 7 bases from V and 0 from J, leaving 20 bases between them. This CDR3 spans 16 amino acids. The CDR3 loop is CACEPLVGTHTDKLIF. DNA for the CDR3: TGTGCCTGCGAGCCCCTGGTCGGGACCCACACCGATAAACTCATCTTT.

As for this clone: The protein in TCRdb stems from a much larger clone and differs at residue 9 from this DNA's translation, likely a read error; here the protein is translated from the DNA. The chain couples TRDV2 to TRDJ3, with 11 nucleotides matching TRDD3. The trim removed 3 bases at V and 0 bases at J, leaving 3 bases unmatched. The germline gives CDR1 GEAIGNYY, CDR2 EKD. CDR3 length equals 18 residues. CDR3 loop: CACDPTGGYSWDTRQMFF. The DNA of the CDR3 is TGTGCCTGTGACCCTACTGGGGGATACTCCTGGGACACCCGACAGATGTTTTTC.

This clone was seen more than once but under ten times. The protein TCRdb lists belongs to a much larger clone and differs from this DNA's translation at residue 14, which points to a read error; the protein shown is made from the DNA. The J gene is TRDJ1, the V gene TRDV2, with 8 nucleotides matching TRDD3. The CDR3 sequence is 18 residues long. Germline values: CDR1 GEAIGNYY, CDR2 EKD. The CDR3 protein is CACDPVTTGGPTTEKLIF. The CDR3 DNA is TGTGCCTGTGATCCCGTTACTACTGGGGGCCCCACTACCGAAAAACTCATCTTT.

This clone ranks as medium-sized (0.01 to 0.1%). A read error likely explains this, since a far larger clone differs by one base. The chain's CDR3 is CACDAVRDKRMYTDKLIF. CDR3 bases: TGTGCCTGTGACGCCGTCCGGGATAAGAGGATGTACACCGATAAACTCATCTTT. This chain joins TRDV2 and TRDJ1; possible D gene TRDD3, 6 bases. Germline assignment: CDR1 GEAIGNYY and CDR2 EKD. The CDR3 has 18 residues. Trimming stripped 3 bases from V and 0 bases from J, with 22 bases between.

This clone is categorized as medium-sized. TCRdb attributes to this sequence the protein of a much larger clone, which differs from the DNA translation at residue 5; a read error is likely, and the protein displayed is translated from the DNA. The chain couples TRDV2 to TRDJ1; 13 bases line up with TRDD3. V gave up 3 bases and J gave up 3 bases; unmatched junction bases: 9. This CDR3 is built from 17 residues. Germline assignment: CDR1 GEAIGNYY and CDR2 EKD. CDR3 sequence: CACDALLGDTRSDKLIF. In nucleotides, the CDR3 is TGTGCCTGTGACGCGCTACTGGGGGATACGCGTTCCGATAAACTCATCTTT.

A word on this clone: A read error likely explains why the TCRdb protein, taken from a much larger clone, differs from this DNA's translation at residue 3; the protein shown is translated from the DNA. CDR3 loop: CAREPLVGTHTDKLIF. Here the CDR3 DNA reads TGTGCCCGCGAGCCCCTGGTGGGGACCCACACCGATAAACTCATCTTT. The chain recombines TRDV2 with TRDJ1; D possibly corresponds to TRDD3 (5 bases). The CDR3 spans 16 residues. Trimming shortened V by 9 bases and J by 0 bases, and 22 bases separated the two germline ends. The germline V gene has CDR1 GEAIGNYY and CDR2 EKD.

In its sample, this clone was seen a few times. Given a far larger clone just one base away, this is likely a sequencing read error. Other DNA variants within this sample encode the same CDR3. This sequence joins TRDV2 and TRDJ1, with D unclear. Trimming took off 7 bases at V and 0 bases at J, with 20 bases between the two ends. Germline CDR1 reads GEAIGNYY; CDR2 reads EKD. CDR3 length equals 16 residues. CDR3 DNA: TGTGCCTGCGAGCCCCTGGTAGGGACCCACACCGATAAACTCATCTTT. Protein product: CACEPLVGTHTDKLIF.

This clone was found a few times. The protein TCRdb gives is from a much larger clone and does not agree with this DNA's translation at residue 4, likely a read error; the protein shown here comes from the DNA. The V gene is TRDV2, the J gene TRDJ1, with D possibly TRDD1 on 5 matching bases. This CDR3 is built from 13 residues. From germline, CDR1 is GEAIGNYY and CDR2 EKD. The CDR3 sequence is CACHTIGADKLIF. In nucleotides, the CDR3 is TGTGCCTGTCACACAATAGGGGCCGATAAACTCATCTTT.

Remarks on this clone: A single base is all that separates this from a far larger clone, so a read error is likely. The identical CDR3 is also encoded by other nucleotide sequences in the sample. The chain links TRDV2 to TRDJ2; 8 bases are shared with TRDD3. Germline CDR1 GEAIGNYY, CDR2 EKD. This CDR3 has 17 residues. CDR3 amino acids: CACDTVRTGGETAQLFF. The DNA of the CDR3 is TGTGCGTGTGACACCGTGAGGACTGGGGGTGAGACAGCACAACTCTTCTTT.

Remarks on this clone: TCRdb has a much larger clone's protein, which differs at residue 8 from the translation of this DNA, likely because of a read error; what is shown is the protein translated from the DNA. The chain carries TRDV2 and TRDJ1, with TRDD3 matching 7 bases. Germline-derived CDR1 and CDR2 are GEAIGNYY and EKD. V dropped 3 bases and J dropped 0; count of bases not matched to a gene: 18. The CDR3 consists of 19 residues. Here the CDR3 DNA reads TGTGCCTGTGACGGCCCCCTGGAGGATACGCGAAAACACACCGATAAACTCATCTTT. Protein product: CACDGPLEDTRKHTDKLIF.

This clone was seen a few times. The TCRdb record carries a much larger clone's protein, which differs from this DNA's translation at residue 6; a read error is the likely cause, and the protein listed here is the DNA translation. V gene TRDV2 combines with J gene TRDJ1, with D unresolved. The CDR3 loop spans 14 amino acids. The V and J ends lost 3 bases and 2 bases respectively, with 12 bases between them. Germline CDR1 GEAIGNYY, CDR2 EKD. The CDR3 DNA reads as TGTGCCTGTGACCGGACAGGAGCGACCGATAAACTCATCTTT. Encoded protein: CACDRTGATDKLIF.

By share, this clone counts as medium-sized (0.01 to 0.1%). One base separates it from a far larger clone, so it is likely a read error. The chain couples TRDV2 to TRDJ1; D might be TRDD1 (5 bases). V shed 5 bases and J shed 3 bases, with 12 bases lying between them. CDR3 length: 13 residues. Germline CDR1 and CDR2: GEAIGNYY and EKD. DNA for the CDR3: TGTGCCTGTGGCACAATAGGGGCCGATAAACTCATCTTT. It specifies CACGTIGADKLIF.